The next 15 T cell receptor beta chains were all read from a single sample in a study of blood T cell repertoires in COVID-19. Sequencing was performed with immunoSEQ multiplex PCR; in TCRdb, only in-frame clones are kept and a portion is missing. The repertoire holds a few hundred thousand clones, with around 84% as singletons. The sample consisted of peripheral blood. Every receptor here comes from a man aged 40-49 years with acute or convalescent COVID-19.

The rearrangement joins TRBV11-2 to TRBJ1-1; no reliable D call. The V end was cut by 5 bases, the J end by 10 bases, with 17 bases between. Germline V gives CDR1 SGHAT, CDR2 FQNNGV. The CDR3 runs 13 residues. The CDR3: CASSLTSQDTAFF. In DNA, the CDR3 is TGTGCCAGCAGCCTAACTAGCCAGGATACAGCTTTCTTT.

The chain has TRBV19 and TRBJ1-2, with D possibly matching TRBD1 (6 bases). CDR3 length: 14 amino acids. Between the trimmed V and J ends, which lost 7 bases and 4 bases, there was a span of 16 bases. Per the germline V gene, CDR1 is LNHDA and CDR2 is SQIVND (reference sequence). The CDR3: CASKPSDRIYGYTF. The DNA for the CDR3 is TGTGCCAGTAAGCCTTCAGACAGGATCTATGGCTACACCTTC.

This chain links TRBV7-9 with TRBJ1-5; tentatively, D is TRBD1 (5 bases). V dropped 7 bases and J dropped 0 bases, with 16 bases sitting between them. Germline-derived CDR1 and CDR2 are SEHNR and FQNEAQ (reference sequence). The CDR3 sequence is 16 residues long. The CDR3 loop is CASTSSGDYSNQPQHF. CDR3 coding DNA: TGTGCCAGCACCTCGTCGGGGGACTATAGCAATCAGCCCCAGCATTTT.

About this clone: Other DNA sequences within the sample encode an identical CDR3. V usage is TRBV7-3 and J usage is TRBJ2-1, with 7 nucleotides matching TRBD1. Germline CDR1 and CDR2: SGHTA and FQGTGA. Trimming took 4 bases from V and 0 from J; bases not matched to a gene: 3. The CDR3 is 15 amino acids. The CDR3 sequence: CASSSGGSSYNEQFF. The CDR3 nucleotides read TGTGCCAGCAGCTCAGGGGGAAGCTCCTACAATGAGCAGTTCTTC. Using reference TRBV7-3 and TRBJ2-1 for the parts outside the CDR3, the full variable domain is GAGVSQTPSNKVTEKGKYVELRCDPISGHTALYWYRQSLGQGPEFLIYFQGTGAADDSGLPNDRFFAVRPEGSVSTLKIQRTERGDSAVYLCASSSGGSSYNEQFFGPGTRLTVL.

V and J are TRBV9 and TRBJ1-1; D not resolved. The CDR3 is 13 amino acids. In germline, CDR1 is SGDLS, CDR2 YYNGEE. Trimming took off 4 bases at V and 0 bases at J, with 7 bases between the two ends. In nucleotides, the CDR3 is TGTGCCAGCAGCTACACAGTGAACACTGAAGCTTTCTTT. Translating gives CASSYTVNTEAFF.

The J gene is TRBJ2-4, the V gene TRBV9; 7 bases map to TRBD1. The CDR3 totals 14 residues. The germline V gene has CDR1 SGDLS and CDR2 YYNGEE. The V segment lost 0 bases and the J segment 6 bases; nucleotides outside the gene matches: 3. For the CDR3, the DNA is TGTGCCAGCAGCGTAGGAGGGGGCGGAAACATTCAGTACTTC. This encodes CASSVGGGGNIQYF.

V and J are TRBV9 and TRBJ2-2, with D possibly being TRBD2 (5 bases). There are 17 residues in the CDR3. From germline, CDR1 is SGDLS and CDR2 YYNGEE. Trimming took off 5 bases at V and 4 bases at J, with 21 bases between the two ends. CDR3 sequence reads: CASRPGRTSISTGELFF. CDR3 DNA sequence: TGTGCCAGCAGACCCGGACGGACTTCCATCAGCACCGGGGAGCTGTTTTTT.

The chain links TRBV27 to TRBJ2-2; 8 bases are shared with TRBD1. Per germline, CDR1 MNHEY and CDR2 SMNVEV (reference sequence). V was pared by 3 bases and J by 1 base, with 7 bases of the junction left unmatched. CDR3 length: 17 amino acids. In nucleotides, the CDR3 is TGTGCCAGCAGTTTTCTCCTGACAGGGGAGAACACCGGGGAGCTGTTTTTT. Encoded protein: CASSFLLTGENTGELFF.

The chain uses TRBV5-5 and TRBJ2-5; 9 nucleotides agree with TRBD1. This CDR3 region has 17 residues. Per the germline V gene, CDR1 is SGHKS and CDR2 is YYEKEE (reference sequence). The V gene end was trimmed by 3 bases and the J gene end by 3 bases; junction bases not matched to a gene: 12. CDR3 coding DNA: TGTGCCAGCAGCTCACAGGGACAGGGTCCGGGAAAAGAGACCCAGTACTTC. Translation: CASSSQGQGPGKETQYF.

This clone was detected only a few times. This sequence joins TRBV6-5 and TRBJ1-6; D is unclear. CDR1 and CDR2 (germline): MNHEY, SVGAGI. This CDR3 comprises 13 residues. Trimming shortened V by 9 bases and J by 9 bases, and 15 bases separated the two germline ends. CDR3 amino acids: CASGEGSGSPLHF. DNA of the CDR3: TGTGCCAGTGGTGAGGGTTCTGGTTCACCCCTCCACTTT.

The chain uses TRBV9 and TRBJ2-2; TRBD1 agrees at 7 bases. This CDR3 has 15 residues. Per the germline V gene, CDR1 is SGDLS and CDR2 is YYNGEE. V gave up 0 bases and J gave up 7 bases; unmatched junction bases: 6. The CDR3 loop reads CASSVDRGGIGELFF. The CDR3 DNA reads as TGTGCCAGCAGCGTAGATAGAGGGGGCATCGGGGAGCTGTTTTTT.

The chain links TRBV9 to TRBJ1-2, with TRBD1 matching over 8 bases. This CDR3 comprises 14 residues. Germline assignment: CDR1 SGDLS and CDR2 YYNGEE. The junction had 5 bases not matched to a gene; V was cut back by 3 bases and J by 4 bases. This CDR3 reads CASSEQGEAYGYTF. CDR3 DNA: TGTGCCAGCAGCGAACAGGGGGAAGCCTATGGCTACACCTTC.

This chain joins TRBV30 and TRBJ2-7; 7 positions match TRBD2. CDR1 GTSNPN and CDR2 SVGIG come from the germline V gene (reference sequence). The length of the CDR3 is 15 residues. V trimming: 5 bases; J trimming: 3 bases; junction bases outside the gene matches: 13. The CDR3: CAWAPRSGVHYEQYF. In DNA, the CDR3 is TGTGCCTGGGCCCCCCGGAGCGGGGTACACTACGAGCAGTACTTC. The full variable domain, completed using reference TRBV30 and TRBJ2-7, is SQTIHQWPATLVQPVGSPLSLECTVEGTSNPNLYWYRQAAGRGLQLLFYSVGIGQISSEVPQNLSASRPQDRQFILSSKKLLLSDSGFYLCAWAPRSGVHYEQYFGPGTRLTVT.

This clone was counted once. V is TRBV19 and J is TRBJ1-2; D remains unclear. V was trimmed by 0 bases and J by 5 bases, leaving 7 bases between them. Germline lookup yields CDR1 LNHDA and CDR2 SQIVND (reference sequence). The CDR3 is 13 amino acids. CDR3 sequence reads: CASSIDGAYGYTF. For the CDR3, the DNA is TGTGCCAGTAGTATAGACGGAGCTTATGGCTACACCTTC.

The chain couples TRBV5-1 to TRBJ2-7, with TRBD2 as a possible D gene (5 bases). CDR3 size: 15 residues. V was trimmed by 4 bases and J by 7 bases, leaving 21 bases between them. Per germline, CDR1 SGHRS and CDR2 YFSETQ. CDR3 nucleotides: TGCGCCAGCAGCATCGGACGGCCGAGTTCGGGGGAGCAGTACTTC. As protein: CASSIGRPSSGEQYF.